This TCR beta chain emerged from a study of T-cell memory formation after mild COVID-19. Study-level background: TCR clustering was largely donor specific. Study-wide points: Shrinking CD4+ clones were chiefly CM and EM; CD8+ ones were chiefly EMRA. Later expanders leaned CD4+, whereas day 15 to 85 contracting clones were balanced CD4/CD8. Whether day 37 second-wave clones are SARS-CoV-2-specific was not confirmed.

This clonotype was detected only a few times. What it binds is not known. Via MiXCR, TCRdb re-called the 5' RACE reads, giving one row per CDR3 protein. The repertoire includes hundreds of thousands of distinct CDR3 sequences, 15% to 20% of them detected once, and around 8.1% sits in the top ten. Germline assignment: CDR1 DFQATT and CDR2 SNEGSKA (reference sequence). V lost 1 base to trimming and J lost 5 bases; unmatched junction nucleotides: 8. CDR3 length: 15 residues. Sequences were obtained from PBMCs or a T cell subset sorted from them (not recorded which). The sequence came from an adult woman who had mild COVID-19 (a few samples of this study predate the infection). Cell type and time point are not known. V and J are TRBV20-1 and TRBJ2-7; TRBD2 matches at 10 bases. The chain's CDR3 is CSARATGLAPNEQYF. In nucleotides, the CDR3 is TGCAGTGCTAGAGCTACGGGACTAGCGCCCAACGAGCAGTACTTC.